This TCR beta chain was profiled in a study of a mutant IDH1 vaccine in newly diagnosed glioma. Background on the study: Following radiotherapy alone, or alongside temozolomide cycles, vaccination was started after an interval of 4-6 weeks. Earlier care involved radiotherapy, temozolomide, or both, and the majority received both.

Findings and caveats of the study: Among all patients, vaccine-induced immune responses occurred in roughly 93%.

The V gene's germline CDR1 is MNHNY and CDR2 SVGAGI (reference sequence). V shed 4 bases, J shed 1 base, and the junction held 1 base outside the gene matches. The CDR3 length is 14 residues. Sequenced by immunoSEQ multiplex PCR; TCRdb stores in-frame clones only, minus some. The repertoire has around 40,000 clones, around 85% of them found once; the top ten carry 2% to 2.5%. This sample's time point: week 23, last vaccination. Alongside topical imiquimod, each dose of vaccine comprised 300 ug of mutant IDH1 20-mer peptide. Donor tumors were new WHO grade 3 or 4 IDH1-mutant, ATRX-lost astrocytomas. About this clone itself: Its antigen remains unidentified. The same CDR3 arises from other DNA sequences in this sample as well.

The clonotype comes from a woman aged 18 to 35 with glioma. Some clones in this sample may be carry-over from other donors' samples. Sequencing used PBMCs, obtained from a glioma patient whose treatment included an IDH1 peptide vaccine. The genes are TRBV6-6 and TRBJ2-3; 8 positions match TRBD1. The CDR3 DNA follows: TGTGCCAGCAGTTCGGGACAGGGCACAGATACGCAGTATTTT. This sequence encodes CASSSGQGTDTQYF.